The T cell receptor beta chain described here comes from a study of T cells in Graves' hyperthyroidism and ophthalmopathy. V was trimmed by 4 bases and J by 4 bases, leaving 13 bases between them. From germline, CDR1 is LNHDA and CDR2 SQIVND (reference sequence). The CDR3 extends over 14 amino acids. Amplified regions were TCR beta CDR3 sequences from RNA transcripts. Initially, a first-round RT-PCR of the TCR CDR3 employed the HTBI primer set. TCRdb reanalysed the multiplex PCR reads using MiXCR and keeps one entry per CDR3 protein. Of about 300,000 distinct CDR3 sequences in the sample, roughly 18% are singletons; the top ten hold under 40%.

This chain links TRBV19 with TRBJ1-2; D is ambiguous. The receptor's source is a man aged 50 to 59 with Graves' ophthalmopathy. Source material: blood. In DNA form, the CDR3 reads TGTGCCAGTAGTAAGGGCCAAGGAGGCTATGGCTACACCTTC. Protein sequence: CASSKGQGGYGYTF.